The sequence of this T cell receptor beta chain was determined in a study of breast tumors, draining lymph nodes, adjacent tissues. Whole-study results and caveats: Tumor repertoires ranked between lymph nodes and nontumor tissue in diversity, with V and J gene preferences.

Germline CDR1 SGHTA, CDR2 FQGNSA. V trimming: 3 bases; J trimming: 11 bases; junction bases outside the gene matches: 10. The CDR3 covers 15 residues. In the case of this clonotype: Its antigen is unidentified.

The lymph nodes were axillary draining lymph nodes from breast cancer patients. TCRdb fed the multiplex PCR reads into MiXCR, producing one record per CDR3 protein. The sample includes a few hundred thousand distinct CDR3 sequences, approximately 36% of them seen just once. The rearrangement links TRBV7-2 to TRBJ2-3; 11 bases line up with TRBD2. Sequences were obtained from axillary lymph node tissue. The sequence was collected from a female donor with breast cancer. Some clones in this sample may be carry-over from other donors' samples. The CDR3 bases are TGTGCCAGCAGCTTCCTAGCGGGGGGATACAATGAGCAGTATTTT. It specifies CASSFLAGGYNEQYF. The full variable domain, completed using reference TRBV7-2 and TRBJ2-3, is GAGVSQSPSNKVTEKGKDVELRCDPISGHTALYWYRQSLGQGLEFLIYFQGNSAPDKSGLPSDRFSAERTGGSVSTLTIQRTQQEDSAVYLCASSFLAGGYNEQYFGPGTRLTVL.